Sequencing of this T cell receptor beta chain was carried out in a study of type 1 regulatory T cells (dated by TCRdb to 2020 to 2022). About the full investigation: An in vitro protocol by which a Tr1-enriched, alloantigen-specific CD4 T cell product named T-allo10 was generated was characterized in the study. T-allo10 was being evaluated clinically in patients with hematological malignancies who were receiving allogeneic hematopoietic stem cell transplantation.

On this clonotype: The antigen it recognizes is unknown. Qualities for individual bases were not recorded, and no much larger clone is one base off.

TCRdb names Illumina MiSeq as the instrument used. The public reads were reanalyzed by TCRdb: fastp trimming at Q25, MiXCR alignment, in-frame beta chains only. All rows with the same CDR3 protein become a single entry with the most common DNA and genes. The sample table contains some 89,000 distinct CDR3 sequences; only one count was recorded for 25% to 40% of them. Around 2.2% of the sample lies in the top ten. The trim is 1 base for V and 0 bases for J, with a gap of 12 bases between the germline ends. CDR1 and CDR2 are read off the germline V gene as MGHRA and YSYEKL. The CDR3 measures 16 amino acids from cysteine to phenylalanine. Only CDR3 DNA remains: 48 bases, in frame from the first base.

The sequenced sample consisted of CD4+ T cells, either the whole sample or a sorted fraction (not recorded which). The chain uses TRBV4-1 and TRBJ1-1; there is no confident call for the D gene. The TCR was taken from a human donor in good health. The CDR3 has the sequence CASSQGLRAMNTEAFF. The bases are TGCGCCAGCAGCCAAGGCCTGCGGGCCATGAACACTGAAGCTTTCTTT.